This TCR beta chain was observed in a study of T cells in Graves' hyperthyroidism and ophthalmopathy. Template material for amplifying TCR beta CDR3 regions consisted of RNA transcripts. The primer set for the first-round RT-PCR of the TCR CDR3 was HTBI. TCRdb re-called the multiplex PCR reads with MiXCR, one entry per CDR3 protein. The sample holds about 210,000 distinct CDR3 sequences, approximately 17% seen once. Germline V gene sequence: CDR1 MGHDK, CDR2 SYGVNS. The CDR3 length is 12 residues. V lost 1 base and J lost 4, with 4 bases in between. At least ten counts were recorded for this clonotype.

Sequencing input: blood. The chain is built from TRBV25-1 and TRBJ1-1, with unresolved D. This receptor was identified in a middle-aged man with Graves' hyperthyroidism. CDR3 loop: CASSESTTEAFF. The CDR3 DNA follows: TGTGCCAGCAGTGAATCCACCACTGAAGCTTTCTTT.